Listed here are 4 T cell receptor beta chains from one sample, sequenced in a study of blood T cell repertoires in COVID-19. Measured with immunoSEQ multiplex PCR; TCRdb has only the in-frame clones, and not every one. Found here are around 150,000 clones, approximately 92% of them singletons; the top ten hold around 4.6%. The source material was peripheral blood. These TCRs come from a woman aged 45-65 years with acute or convalescent COVID-19.

This chain links TRBV21-1 with TRBJ1-5; the table's D call, TRBD1, has no DNA check behind it. TRBV21-1 is a known pseudogene. The CDR3 length is 14 residues. The chain's CDR3 is CASSKTGAGQPQHF. CDR3 in DNA: TGTGCCAGCAGCAAAACAGGGGCAGGTCAGCCCCAGCATTTT.

The count of this clone is one. The rearrangement links TRBV5-1 to TRBJ2-7, with 7 bases lining up with TRBD1. Looked up from germline, CDR1 is SGHRS and CDR2 is YFSETQ. The junction had 2 bases not matched to a gene; V was cut back by 0 bases and J by 2 bases. The CDR3 covers 14 residues. CDR3 residues: CASSLGQGPYEQYF. The CDR3 DNA is TGCGCCAGCAGCTTGGGACAGGGACCCTACGAGCAGTACTTC.

The rearrangement links TRBV7-9 to TRBJ1-1, with D uncertain. Between the trimmed V and J ends, which lost 5 bases and 4 bases, there was a span of 20 bases. Germline CDR1 is SEHNR and CDR2 is FQNEAQ (reference sequence). The CDR3 runs 16 residues. The CDR3 spells CASSLTRYRGGTEAFF. Here the CDR3 DNA reads TGTGCCAGCAGCCTCACTCGTTACAGAGGAGGCACTGAAGCTTTCTTT.

The chain is built from TRBV10-1 and TRBJ2-1; TRBD2 matches 14 bases. The CDR3 is 16 amino acids. The germline V gene encodes CDR1 WNHNN and CDR2 SYGVQD (reference sequence). The J segment lost 7 bases and the V segment lost 4 bases, leaving 6 bases of the junction unmatched. CDR3 nucleotides: TGCGCCAGCAGTGGAGGACTAGCGGGGGGCTTGAATGAGCAGTTCTTC. Translating gives CASSGGLAGGLNEQFF.